This T cell receptor (beta chain) was identified during a study of blood T cells in healthy people across ages. Study-level results: Since the PBMCs were unsorted, naive and antigen-experienced cells could not be conclusively compared. More naive CD4+ cells and higher diversity marked long-lived donors relative to aged donors.

The sample, around 10 milliliters of peripheral blood, was drawn from each donor. The CDR3 has 14 amino acids. Germline CDR1 and CDR2: MNHEY and SVGAGI. V was clipped by 10 bases and J by 12 bases; unmatched bases: 13. Sample-barcoded 5' priming and a J-beta primer mix drove a second PCR of about 6 to 12 cycles. Via MiXCR, TCRdb re-called the 5' RACE reads, giving one row per CDR3 protein. Here the sample spans fewer than 700,000 distinct CDR3 sequences, around 48% being singletons. Worth noting for this clonotype: Its antigen is still unknown.

The V and J genes are TRBV6-5 and TRBJ2-3, with 13 bases lining up with TRBD2. This sequence originates from an elderly man in good health. The specimen was blood. The CDR3 region is CANRSGTSGISQYF. The CDR3 bases are TGTGCCAACAGGTCCGGGACTAGCGGGATTTCTCAGTATTTT.